A single TCR beta chain is shown here with its context. Measured with immunoSEQ multiplex PCR; TCRdb has only the in-frame clones, and not every one. The sample lists over 200,000 clones, 86% occurring once. This specimen belongs to a study of blood T cell repertoires in COVID-19. Germline V gene sequence: CDR1 MNHEY, CDR2 SVGAGI. Trimming cost V 2 bases and J 6 bases, with 10 bases left between them. CDR3 length: 14 residues. The TCR was taken from a man younger than 30 who had recovered from COVID-19. The sample was PBMCs or T cells enriched from blood (not recorded which). The rearrangement joins TRBV6-5 to TRBJ1-4, with no clear D. Written as DNA, the CDR3 is TGTGCCAGCAGTTACCTGGGCGGGGATGAAAAACTGTTTTTT. Translated: CASSYLGGDEKLFF.